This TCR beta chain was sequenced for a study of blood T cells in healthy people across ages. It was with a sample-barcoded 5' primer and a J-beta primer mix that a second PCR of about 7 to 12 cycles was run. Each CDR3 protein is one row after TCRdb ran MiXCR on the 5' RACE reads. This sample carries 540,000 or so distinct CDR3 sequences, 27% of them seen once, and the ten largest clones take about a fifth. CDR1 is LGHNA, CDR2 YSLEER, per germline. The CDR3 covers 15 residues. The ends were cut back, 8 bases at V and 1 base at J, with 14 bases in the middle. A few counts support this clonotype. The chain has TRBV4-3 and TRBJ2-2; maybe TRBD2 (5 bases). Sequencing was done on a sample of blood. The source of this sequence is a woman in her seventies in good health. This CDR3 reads CASGLRSLNTGELFF. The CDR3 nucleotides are TGCGCCAGCGGACTCAGAAGCCTGAACACCGGGGAGCTGTTTTTT.